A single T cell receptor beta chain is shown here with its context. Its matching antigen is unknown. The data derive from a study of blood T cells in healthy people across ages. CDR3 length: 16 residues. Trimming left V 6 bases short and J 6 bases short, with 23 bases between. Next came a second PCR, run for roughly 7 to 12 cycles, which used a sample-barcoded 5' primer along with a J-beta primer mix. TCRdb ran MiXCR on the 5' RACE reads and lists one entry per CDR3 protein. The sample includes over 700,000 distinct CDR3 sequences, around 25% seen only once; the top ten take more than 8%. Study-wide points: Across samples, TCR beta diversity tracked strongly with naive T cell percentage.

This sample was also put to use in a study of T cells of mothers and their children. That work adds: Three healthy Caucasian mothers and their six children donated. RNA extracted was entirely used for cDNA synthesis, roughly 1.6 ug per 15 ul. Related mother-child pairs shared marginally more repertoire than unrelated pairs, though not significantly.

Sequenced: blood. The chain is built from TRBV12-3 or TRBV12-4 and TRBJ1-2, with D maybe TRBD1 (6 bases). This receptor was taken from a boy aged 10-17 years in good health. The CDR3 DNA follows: TGTGCCAGCAGCGCCCTCTTTGGGGGGCGAAGAGATGGCTACACCTTC. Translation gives CASSALFGGRRDGYTF.